The rows below give T cell receptor beta chains drawn from one sample of a study of blood T cell repertoires in COVID-19. Libraries were prepared by immunoSEQ multiplex PCR; TCRdb keeps only in-frame clonotypes and omits some of them. The table shows about 200,000 clones, with roughly 85% occurring only once. Sequenced: peripheral blood. The receptors were gathered from a man aged 55 to 70 with active or convalescent COVID-19. Both conserved end residues are part of each CDR3. Each record gives: V gene, J gene, clone size, D gene, CDR3 protein, CDR3 DNA. The D gene is left open where the match is weak. Size tells how often a clone was seen (once, few, many) or the class of an expanded clone, and some rows leave it out.

V: TRBV9
J: TRBJ1-4
size: NA
D: TRBD1
CDR3: CASSAQGAQGELFF
DNA: TGTGCCAGCAGCGCCCAGGGGGCGCAGGGAGAACTGTTTTTT

V: TRBV7-9
J: TRBJ2-7
size: NA
D: NA
CDR3: CASSLVGGTPYEQYF
DNA: TGTGCCAGCAGCTTAGTCGGGGGTACACCCTACGAGCAGTACTTC

V: TRBV24-1
J: TRBJ2-1
size: NA
D: NA
CDR3: CATSGNNNEQFF
DNA: TGTGCCACCAGTGGTAATAACAATGAGCAGTTCTTC

V: TRBV19
J: TRBJ1-2
size: NA
D: TRBD1
CDR3: CASSPGGGQGVYGYTF
DNA: TGTGCCAGTAGTCCCGGGGGGGGACAGGGTGTCTATGGCTACACCTTC

V: TRBV19
J: TRBJ2-3
size: NA
D: NA
CDR3: CASSMRQADTQYF
DNA: TGTGCCAGTAGTATGAGACAGGCAGATACGCAGTATTTT

V: TRBV10-3
J: TRBJ1-2
size: NA
D: TRBD1
CDR3: CAISGTGRDYGYTF
DNA: TGTGCCATCAGTGGGACAGGGAGGGACTATGGCTACACCTTC

V: TRBV6-1
J: TRBJ1-1
size: NA
D: NA
CDR3: CASSGLPGGDKAEAFF
DNA: TGTGCCAGCAGTGGTCTCCCCGGGGGAGATAAGGCTGAAGCTTTCTTT

V: TRBV5-1
J: TRBJ2-1
size: NA
D: NA
CDR3: CASSLSLVITYNEQFF
DNA: TGCGCCAGCAGCTTGAGTCTAGTGATAACCTACAATGAGCAGTTCTTC

V: TRBV5-1
J: TRBJ2-7
size: NA
D: TRBD1
CDR3: CASSRQGTGSNTEQYF
DNA: TGCGCCAGCAGCAGACAGGGTACAGGGTCAAATACCGAGCAGTACTTC

V: TRBV6-1
J: TRBJ2-3
size: once
D: TRBD1
CDR3: CASSEILGTDSTDTQYF
DNA: TGTGCCAGCAGTGAGATCCTCGGGACAGATAGCACAGATACGCAGTATTTT

V: TRBV21-1
J: TRBJ1-2
size: NA
D: NA
CDR3: CASSKPGTGSNYGYTF
DNA: TGTGCCAGCAGCAAACCGGGGACAGGAAGTAACTATGGCTACACCTTC

V: TRBV3-1/TRBV3-2
J: TRBJ1-6
size: NA
D: NA
CDR3: CASSQDGFKGPLHF
DNA: TGTGCCAGCAGCCAAGACGGCTTCAAGGGGCCCCTCCACTTT

V: TRBV24-1
J: TRBJ2-7
size: NA
D: NA
CDR3: CATSARGALDEQYF
DNA: TGTGCCACCAGTGCCAGGGGGGCGTTGGACGAGCAGTACTTC

V: TRBV3-1/TRBV3-2
J: TRBJ1-2
size: NA
D: NA
CDR3: CASSPRGSANYGYTF
DNA: TGTGCCAGCAGCCCCAGAGGTTCAGCTAACTATGGCTACACCTTC

V: TRBV5-5
J: TRBJ1-4
size: NA
D: NA
CDR3: CASSLGRTENEKLFF
DNA: TGTGCCAGCAGCTTGGGGAGGACAGAGAATGAAAAACTGTTTTTT

V: TRBV9
J: TRBJ2-3
size: NA
D: TRBD2
CDR3: CASSAPKRGARTDTQYF
DNA: TGTGCCAGCAGCGCCCCTAAGCGGGGGGCCCGCACAGATACGCAGTATTTT

V: TRBV10-1
J: TRBJ2-7
size: NA
D: NA
CDR3: CASSGNRDSYEQYF
DNA: TGCGCCAGCAGTGGAAACAGGGACTCCTACGAGCAGTACTTC

V: TRBV7-8
J: TRBJ1-2
size: NA
D: TRBD1
CDR3: CASSLLIPTGDGYTF
DNA: TGTGCCAGCAGCTTATTAATCCCGACAGGGGATGGCTACACCTTC

V: TRBV9
J: TRBJ1-2
size: NA
D: NA
CDR3: CASSVGPGLDYGYTF
DNA: TGTGCCAGCAGCGTAGGCCCGGGGTTGGACTATGGCTACACCTTC

V: TRBV10-3
J: TRBJ2-5
size: NA
D: NA
CDR3: CATEETFQETQYF
DNA: TGTGCCACCGAGGAGACTTTCCAAGAGACCCAGTACTTC

V: TRBV18
J: TRBJ1-3
size: few
D: TRBD1
CDR3: CASSQSTGGSGNTIYF
DNA: TGTGCCAGCTCACAATCCACAGGGGGCTCTGGAAACACCATATATTTT

V: TRBV3-1/TRBV3-2
J: TRBJ2-4
size: NA
D: NA
CDR3: CASSPQLAKNIQYF
DNA: TGTGCCAGCAGCCCTCAGTTAGCCAAAAACATTCAGTACTTC

V: TRBV27
J: TRBJ2-7
size: NA
D: NA
CDR3: CASSWGLRSYEQYF
DNA: TGTGCCAGCAGTTGGGGCTTAAGGTCCTACGAGCAGTACTTC

V: TRBV6-6
J: TRBJ1-3
size: NA
D: NA
CDR3: CASSYSQVSSGNTIYF
DNA: TGTGCCAGCAGTTACTCACAGGTCTCCTCTGGAAACACCATATATTTT

V: TRBV30
J: TRBJ1-2
size: once
D: NA
CDR3: CAWSRGQGGYTF
DNA: TGTGCCTGGAGCCGTGGGCAGGGTGGCTACACCTTC

V: TRBV6-6
J: TRBJ1-1
size: NA
D: NA
CDR3: CASKGDTEAFF
DNA: TGTGCCAGCAAAGGGGACACTGAAGCTTTCTTT

V: TRBV4-2
J: TRBJ2-7
size: NA
D: TRBD1
CDR3: CASSQRDSYAYEQYF
DNA: TGTGCCAGCAGCCAAAGGGACAGCTATGCCTACGAGCAGTACTTC

V: TRBV7-9
J: TRBJ2-2
size: once
D: NA
CDR3: CASSPTPRTGELFF
DNA: TGTGCCAGCAGCCCAACGCCGCGCACCGGGGAGCTGTTTTTT